This TCR beta chain comes out of a study of T-cell reconstitution after alpha-beta-depleted transplantation in children. Findings and caveats of the study: Among T cells one year after transplant, newly produced cells accounted for most counts and diversity.

Unique molecular identifiers were used to barcode this TCRbeta library. TCRdb re-analysed the PCR reads in MiXCR, keeping a single row per CDR3 protein. This table has about 420,000 distinct CDR3 sequences, around 15% appearing once. A remark on this clonotype: Antigen: not known.

V was shortened by 4 bases and J by 1 base, with 11 bases between the two germline ends. The CDR3 covers 15 residues. Germline CDR1 is MNHEY and CDR2 is SVGAGI. The material was PBMCs, mostly from graft donor cells, obtained 360 days after TCRalphabeta/CD19-depleted stem cell transplant. This receptor was taken from a boy in the first two years of life who had a stem cell transplant for Wiskott-Aldrich syndrome, so the T cells may come from the graft donor. The chain carries TRBV6-5 and TRBJ1-5; possible D gene TRBD1, 5 bases. This CDR3 reads CASSSRVPSNQPQHF. CDR3 DNA: TGTGCCAGCAGTTCCAGGGTCCCAAGCAATCAGCCCCAGCATTTT.